One T cell receptor beta chain is described in this entry. There is no known antigen for this receptor. Base quality data are lacking; no much larger clone is found one base away. This sample was taken from a study of blood T cell repertoires in COVID-19 (dated by TCRdb to 2018 to 2021). Regarding the study in general: Collaborator samples came from the United States, Italy and Spain and covered acute and convalescent phases of COVID-19. The material from the prospective study consisted of cDNA or gDNA derived from T cells, B-cell-depleted T cells, or PBMCs. Nearly every sample came with metadata listing a de-identified subject ID, COVID-19 status, age in years and sex. Where available, HLA class I and class II types were obtained from metadata supplied by the sample provider rather than from assay-based typing. Samples came from the ongoing ImmuneRACE study (first 160 participants) plus 1,254 subjects from 6 global collaborators. The repertoires were released in a freely available public database intended as a resource for research on the immune response to SARS-CoV-2. Subjects who had been exposed to COVID-19, were actively infected with it, or had recovered from it provided the deeply sampled blood TCRbeta repertoires that made up the dataset.

Looking up the germline V gene (reference sequence) yields CDR1 WNHNN and CDR2 SYGVQD. V and J are trimmed by 1 base and 7 bases, and the gene matches miss 4 bases of the junction. From cysteine to phenylalanine, the CDR3 is 17 amino acids long. Here the CDR3 DNA is all that survives: 51 bases in frame from base 1. Collaborating institutions collected whole blood in K2EDTA tubes following their own protocols. For TCRbeta analysis, collaborators shipped samples in one of three forms: frozen whole blood, isolated PBMCs, or DNA extracted from either of those sample types. TCRbeta CDR3 regions were amplified from genomic DNA using the immunoSEQ Assay, a bias-controlled multiplex PCR. Per the source publication's procedure: Nucleated cell counts per sample were estimated from amplification of reference gene primers within the assay. To quantify the absolute abundance of each unique TCRbeta CDR3 rearrangement, sequence reads were collapsed and filtered. For each sample, productive Simpson clonality was calculated as the square root of Simpson's diversity index over productive rearrangements. TCRdb took this table from immuneACCESS and kept in-frame rearrangements with V and J called. Such tables lack part of the clones; where checked against another copy, unresolved V genes explain under half of the gap, and the rest is unexplained. The V and J calls and clone size come from that table; D and trimming were worked out from the DNA. In this sample the table shows 300,000 to 350,000 clones, around 90% of which occur a single time. The ten largest clonotypes hold 2% to 3% of the sample.

The investigation overall reported the following: Clinical and demographic metadata were provided uncurated, with the amount varying by source and participant.

The specimen sequenced was peripheral blood. The sequence came from a man younger than 35 with active or convalescent COVID-19. This sequence uses TRBV10-1 and TRBJ2-1; TRBD2 aligns with 16 central bases. CDR3 loop: CASSELGLAGGSNEQFF. The sequenced DNA: TGCGCCAGCAGTGAGTTGGGACTAGCGGGAGGGTCGAATGAGCAGTTCTTC.